This entry describes one T cell receptor beta chain. Its target is unknown. These data are taken from a study of T cell repertoires in cytomegalovirus infection. Overall study findings and caveats: The ex vivo response was dominated by HLA-C-restricted CMV-specific TCR beta clonotypes.

Germline V gene lookup returns CDR1 MNHEY and CDR2 SMNVEV (reference sequence). The CDR3 sequence is 14 residues long. The V end was cut by 5 bases, the J end by 2 bases, with 12 bases between. Each CDR3 protein is one row after TCRdb ran MiXCR on the reads. In the table there are hundreds of thousands of distinct CDR3 sequences, around a third of which are singletons. Sequenced material: cultured CD8+ T cells from PBMCs, taken from culture after CMV antigen stimulation. The receptor's source is a human donor in good health (CMV status not recorded). Some clones in this sample may be carry-over from other donors' samples. The chain combines TRBV27 with TRBJ1-1; no clear D. The CDR3 here is CASSPNEGNTEAFF. Written as DNA, the CDR3 is TGTGCCAGCAGTCCCAATGAGGGAAACACTGAAGCTTTCTTT.